Below are 21 T cell receptor beta chains sequenced from a single sample in a study of blood T cells in healthy people across ages. With a J-beta primer mix and a sample-barcoded 5' primer, a second PCR ran about 7 to 12 cycles. TCRdb ran MiXCR on the 5' RACE reads and lists one entry per CDR3 protein. The sample holds 800,000 or so distinct CDR3 sequences, about 25% seen once. These data were also reused for a study on T cells of mothers and their children.

Input material: blood. The receptor source for this set is a boy younger than 18 in good health.

This clonotype was counted between two and nine times. The V and J genes are TRBV20-1 and TRBJ2-7, with D tentatively TRBD1 (5 bases). V lost 3 bases to trimming and J lost 0 bases, with 9 bases between them. Germline V gene lookup returns CDR1 DFQATT and CDR2 SNEGSKA (reference sequence). CDR3 size: 13 residues. CDR3 sequence: CSARSQASYEQYF. CDR3 nucleotide sequence: TGCAGTGCTAGGTCACAGGCCTCCTACGAGCAGTACTTC.

The chain carries TRBV29-1 and TRBJ2-2; D gene unclear. Deletions cut 4 bases from V and 1 base from J, with 4 bases between. CDR3 length equals 12 residues. The V gene's germline CDR1 is SQVTM and CDR2 ANQGSEA. The chain's CDR3 is CSVVKNTGELFF. The CDR3, as DNA: TGCAGCGTTGTAAAGAACACCGGGGAGCTGTTTTTT.

This clonotype has a handful of counts. The V gene is TRBV7-9, the J gene TRBJ1-2; the D is unclear. Trimming left V 5 bases short and J 8 bases short, with 9 bases between. The CDR3 runs 11 residues. Germline V gene sequence: CDR1 SEHNR, CDR2 FQNEAQ (reference sequence). CDR3 in amino acids: CASSPIWGYTF. CDR3 DNA: TGTGCCAGCAGCCCCATTTGGGGCTACACCTTC.

This clonotype has only a few counts. The J gene is TRBJ2-7, the V gene TRBV28; D unclear. CDR3 length equals 13 residues. V was clipped by 4 bases and J by 0 bases, with 7 bases between them. Germline V gene lookup returns CDR1 MDHEN and CDR2 SYDVKM. CDR3 loop: CASSSSYSYEQYF. The DNA for the CDR3 is TGTGCCAGCAGTTCCTCATACTCCTACGAGCAGTACTTC.

In its sample, this clonotype was seen a few times. V usage is TRBV7-2 and J usage is TRBJ2-4; D gene ambiguous. Germline V CDR1 and CDR2: SGHTA, FQGNSA. This CDR3 comprises 14 residues. Deletions cut 0 bases from V and 9 bases from J, with 12 bases between. Here the CDR3 DNA reads TGTGCCAGCAGCTTAGCTAGTGCTCCAAGCATTCAGTACTTC. This translates into CASSLASAPSIQYF.

This chain links TRBV12-3 or TRBV12-4 with TRBJ1-2; no reliable D call. V lost 8 bases and J lost 5, with 18 bases in between. The CDR3 length is 14 residues. In nucleotides, the CDR3 is TGTGCCAGCGCCCTTCGGGCGGATGGGTATGGCTACACCTTC. Residues: CASALRADGYGYTF.

The chain links TRBV5-1 to TRBJ1-1; D ambiguous. The germline V and J ends were trimmed by 3 bases and 5 bases, with 23 bases remaining between them. The CDR3 runs to 17 residues. From germline, CDR1 is SGHRS and CDR2 YFSETQ. The CDR3 loop is CASSSVIGREGRTEAFF. The CDR3 nucleotides read TGCGCCAGCAGCTCGGTAATAGGAAGGGAGGGTCGGACTGAAGCTTTCTTT.

This clonotype was found a few times. The J gene is TRBJ2-1, the V gene TRBV5-1; 8 positions match TRBD2. V was clipped by 0 bases and J by 8 bases; unmatched bases: 7. The CDR3 length is 15 residues. CDR1 is SGHRS and CDR2 is YFSETQ in the germline V gene. CDR3 sequence: CASSLGSGSYDEQFF. For the CDR3, the DNA is TGCGCCAGCAGCTTGGGGAGCGGGAGCTATGATGAGCAGTTCTTC.

This sequence joins TRBV7-2 and TRBJ2-5, with 11 bases fitting TRBD2. The J call may not be correct, given that the DNA end is closer to TRBJ2-1. This CDR3 contains 17 residues. Germline V gene data show CDR1 as SGHTA and CDR2 as FQGNSA. In DNA form, the CDR3 reads TGTGCCAGCAGCGCACCTATAGCGGGAGGGCCCCACAATGAGCAGTTCTTC. Its translation is CASSAPIAGGPHNEQFF.

This clonotype was counted between two and nine times. V and J are TRBV4-3 and TRBJ2-7, with TRBD2 as a possible D gene (5 bases). The CDR3 runs 14 residues. Germline V lookup: CDR1 LGHNA, CDR2 YSLEER. V was pared by 4 bases and J by 2 bases, with 12 bases between. CDR3: CASSPTTGTYEQYF. In DNA form, the CDR3 reads TGCGCCAGCAGCCCTACCACGGGGACCTACGAGCAGTACTTC.

This clonotype was found a few times. The chain uses TRBV29-1 and TRBJ1-2; a weak D match, TRBD1 (5 bases). The ends were cut back, 7 bases at V and 0 bases at J, with 15 bases in the middle. Per the germline V gene, CDR1 is SQVTM and CDR2 is ANQGSEA. CDR3 length: 14 amino acids. The CDR3 loop reads CSAPIRTPNYGYTF. The CDR3 region has the DNA TGCAGCGCCCCAATCCGGACACCTAACTATGGCTACACCTTC.

This clonotype was observed a handful of times. The junction departs from the called germline gene at one end, perhaps through a read error. The chain combines TRBV6-5 with TRBJ2-1, with D possibly being TRBD2 (5 bases). The end of the DNA fits TRBJ2-5 better, so the J call may be wrong. Germline assignment: CDR1 MNHEY and CDR2 SVGAGI. This CDR3 is built from 13 residues. Written as DNA, the CDR3 is TGTGCCAGCAGTCCATGGACTCAAGGGACCCAGTACTTC. Translation: CASSPWTQGTQYF.

The chain combines TRBV20-1 with TRBJ2-1; 14 bases fit TRBD2. This CDR3 is 17 amino acids long. The trim removed 6 bases at V and 5 bases at J, leaving 12 bases unmatched. CDR1 and CDR2 from the germline V gene are DFQATT and SNEGSKA (reference sequence). The CDR3 nucleotides read TGCAGTGCAACCCGACTAGCGGGGGGGCCGCAAAACAATGAGCAGTTCTTC. Translated, it gives CSATRLAGGPQNNEQFF.

This clonotype was detected a few times. The J gene is TRBJ2-1, the V gene TRBV4-3, with no clear D. The DNA end is a closer match to TRBJ2-7, so the J assignment may be wrong. The CDR3 runs 15 residues. The germline gives CDR1 LGHNA, CDR2 YSLEER. CDR3 DNA: TGCGCCAGCAGCCAAGATGACGAACACAACTACGAGCAGTACTTC. Residues: CASSQDDEHNYEQYF.

This chain connects TRBV12-3 or TRBV12-4 to TRBJ1-5; 8 bases fit TRBD1. This CDR3 is built from 17 residues. The V gene end was trimmed by 6 bases and the J gene end by 2 bases; junction bases not matched to a gene: 12. The CDR3 DNA sequence: TGTGCCAGCAGCCACTCGCGAGACAGGGGACGCAATCAGCCCCAGCATTTT. Translated: CASSHSRDRGRNQPQHF.

In its sample, this clonotype was seen a few times. The chain is built from TRBV19 and TRBJ1-2, with 8 positions matching TRBD1. Germline values: CDR1 LNHDA, CDR2 SQIVND (reference sequence). V was pared by 6 bases and J by 3 bases, with 12 bases of the junction left unmatched. The CDR3 has 16 amino acids. CDR3 region: CASRTSETGVDYGYTF. CDR3 nucleotide sequence: TGTGCCAGTAGAACCTCCGAGACAGGGGTTGACTATGGCTACACCTTC.

The J gene is TRBJ2-7, the V gene TRBV9, with TRBD1 matching over 8 bases. The CDR3 totals 15 residues. The V gene's germline CDR1 is SGDLS and CDR2 YYNGEE. Unmatched junction bases numbered 8, after V lost 4 bases and J lost 2 bases. The chain's CDR3 is CASSLGTGTAYEQYF. Written as DNA, the CDR3 is TGTGCCAGCAGCCTAGGGACAGGAACAGCCTACGAGCAGTACTTC.

This clonotype was recorded a few times. This chain uses TRBV4-2 with TRBJ2-1, with TRBD2 identical over 7 bases. The V and J ends lost 0 bases and 10 bases, in that order; junction bases with no gene match: 3. Germline CDR1 is LGHNA and CDR2 is YNFKEQ. The length of the CDR3 is 13 residues. For the CDR3, the DNA is TGTGCCAGCAGCCAAGATTATAGCGGGGAGCAGTTCTTC. Translation gives CASSQDYSGEQFF.

This clonotype was observed a few times. The V gene is TRBV5-1, the J gene TRBJ2-5; D perhaps matches TRBD1 (6 bases). Trimming left V 4 bases short and J 4 bases short, with 23 bases between. The CDR3 sequence is 17 residues long. CDR1 and CDR2 (germline): SGHRS, YFSETQ. This CDR3 is CASSKARDTPGGETQYF. In DNA, the CDR3 is TGCGCCAGCAGCAAGGCCCGGGACACCCCTGGGGGAGAGACCCAGTACTTC.

The CDR3 DNA reads as TGTGCCAGCAGTTTATCGTCAGCGAGCAGGGATAATCAGCCCCAGCATTTT. Translated: CASSLSSASRDNQPQHF. The chain combines TRBV28 with TRBJ1-5; possibly TRBD1 for D (5 bases). The V gene lost 1 base and the J gene lost 4 bases, with 17 bases spanning the gap. The germline V gene has CDR1 MDHEN and CDR2 SYDVKM. The CDR3 runs to 17 residues.

There are many counts of this clonotype. V gene TRBV7-2 combines with J gene TRBJ2-5; no clear D gene. The V gene's germline CDR1 is SGHTA and CDR2 FQGNSA. The CDR3 loop spans 15 amino acids. The ends were cut back, 5 bases at V and 0 bases at J, with 13 bases in the middle. DNA of the CDR3: TGTGCCAGCAGCCCTCCCGTGGGGTACCAAGAGACCCAGTACTTC. This encodes CASSPPVGYQETQYF.